The 5 T cell receptor beta chains reported below all come from one sample, sequenced in a study of CD8+ T cells in alopecia areata. TCR sequencing used cDNA made by reverse transcription of extracted RNA. Assay used: immunoSEQ multiplex PCR; TCRdb lists only in-frame clones, some missing. The sample gives some 130,000 clones, 49% of which show up once; over 15% is in the top ten. This sample comprised CD8+ T cells sorted from blood, obtained at week 0. These receptors all stem from a human donor with alopecia areata.

The chain recombines TRBV30 with TRBJ2-7; tentatively, D is TRBD1 or TRBD2 (5 bases each). Germline V CDR1 and CDR2: GTSNPN, SVGIG (reference sequence). V lost 3 bases and J 0 bases, leaving 12 bases between the germline ends. The CDR3 sequence is 14 residues long. DNA for the CDR3: TGTGCCTGGAGCCGGGACGGTAGCTCCTACGAGCAGTACTTC. Translation: CAWSRDGSSYEQYF.

This clone was observed a handful of times. This chain uses TRBV7-2 with TRBJ2-7; TRBD2 matches at 12 bases. Trimming at V came to 4 bases and at J to 0 bases, leaving 4 bases not matched to a gene. Germline assignment: CDR1 SGHTA and CDR2 FQGNSA. The length of the CDR3 is 16 residues. CDR3 in DNA: TGTGCCAGCAGCTGGACTAGCGGGGAAAGCTCCTACGAGCAGTACTTC. This encodes CASSWTSGESSYEQYF.

The chain joins TRBV25-1 to TRBJ2-3; 10 bases are a match to TRBD1. The CDR3 sequence is 16 residues long. Germline values: CDR1 MGHDK, CDR2 SYGVNS. V was pared by 5 bases and J by 2 bases, with 7 bases of the junction left unmatched. The CDR3 DNA reads TGTGCCAGCAGTCCTCCTGGGACAGGGGACACAGATACGCAGTATTTT. Amino acid sequence: CASSPPGTGDTDTQYF.

The chain joins TRBV30 to TRBJ2-7; 8 bases line up with TRBD1. Losses at the gene ends were 5 bases for V and 2 bases for J; bases not matched to a gene: 8. This CDR3 is 14 amino acids long. From germline, CDR1 is GTSNPN and CDR2 SVGIG (reference sequence). CDR3 DNA: TGTGCCTGGGCACCGACAGGGGCGACCTACGAGCAGTACTTC. Its translation is CAWAPTGATYEQYF. Full variable domain (rest looked up from reference TRBV30 and TRBJ2-7): SQTIHQWPATLVQPVGSPLSLECTVEGTSNPNLYWYRQAAGRGLQLLFYSVGIGQISSEVPQNLSASRPQDRQFILSSKKLLLSDSGFYLCAWAPTGATYEQYFGPGTRLTVT.

As to this clone: This specimen includes other DNA sequences encoding the same CDR3. The CDR3, as DNA: TGTGCCAGCAGTTATGGGGAGACCCAGTACTTC. Its protein is CASSYGETQYF. The chain is built from TRBV6-5 and TRBJ2-5, with D uncertain. The germline V gene has CDR1 MNHEY and CDR2 SVGAGI. The germline V and J ends were trimmed by 3 bases and 5 bases, with 4 bases remaining between them. The CDR3 is 11 amino acids.